One and the same sample provided the 30 T cell receptor beta chains below, sequenced in a study of OX40 agonist ivuxolimab in advanced cancers. Data came from immunoSEQ multiplex PCR; TCRdb stores just in-frame clones and leaves some out. The table lists 59,000 or so clones, around 82% of them singletons. Sequenced material: CD4+ or CD8+ T cells sorted from blood, taken in a trial of the OX40 agonist ivuxolimab. The receptors shown here come from an adult with an advanced solid tumor such as melanoma, head and neck, liver or kidney cancer.

This clone was seen more than once but under ten times. J is TRBJ2-6 and V is TRBV7-2; the D is unclear. The CDR3 sequence is 17 residues long. Between the trimmed V and J ends, which lost 0 bases and 2 bases, there was a span of 11 bases. Germline-derived CDR1 and CDR2 are SGHTA and FQGNSA. CDR3 sequence: CASSLARSSPGANVLTF. CDR3 bases: TGTGCCAGCAGCTTAGCTCGGTCCAGCCCTGGGGCCAACGTCCTGACTTTC.

The gene calls are TRBV5-6 and TRBJ1-1; 8 nucleotides line up with TRBD1. This CDR3 contains 15 residues. Losses at the gene ends were 0 bases for V and 10 bases for J; bases not matched to a gene: 11. Germline assignment: CDR1 SGHDT and CDR2 YYEEEE. CDR3 sequence (DNA): TGTGCCAGCAGCTTGGGAATAAGACAGGGGCTATTAGCTTTCTTT. Protein sequence: CASSLGIRQGLLAFF.

This clone was recorded once. The genes are TRBV5-5 and TRBJ1-2, with TRBD1 matching over 8 bases. V lost 1 base, J lost 8 bases, and 10 bases stayed unmatched. CDR3 length: 15 residues. Germline CDR1 SGHKS, CDR2 YYEKEE (reference sequence). Here the CDR3 DNA reads TGTGCCAGCAGCTTGAGCGCCAGGGGGCCTGAGGGCTACACCTTC. Translation: CASSLSARGPEGYTF.

The V and J genes are TRBV28 and TRBJ2-3; D not certain. The CDR3 is 15 residues long. Germline V gene sequence: CDR1 MDHEN, CDR2 SYDVKM. Trimming removed 6 bases at V and 7 bases at J, with 20 bases between. The CDR3 DNA follows: TGTGCCAGCAGCCCTGGCCCGGCACGGTATAATACGCAGTATTTT. It encodes CASSPGPARYNTQYF.

The chain combines TRBV11-2 with TRBJ2-7; D is possibly TRBD2 (6 bases). Germline CDR1 SGHAT, CDR2 FQNNGV. The CDR3 covers 16 residues. The V gene lost 3 bases and the J gene lost 2 bases, with 17 bases spanning the gap. The CDR3 spells CASSFSAGTLAYEQYF. The CDR3 coding sequence is TGTGCCAGCAGCTTTTCGGCCGGGACTTTGGCCTACGAGCAGTACTTC.

The chain recombines TRBV27 with TRBJ2-1; D not resolved. Germline CDR1 reads MNHEY; CDR2 reads SMNVEV (reference sequence). Deletions cut 5 bases from V and 7 bases from J, with 9 bases between. CDR3 length: 12 amino acids. CDR3 DNA sequence: TGTGCCAGCAGTGATCGGGTGAATGAGCAGTTCTTC. Amino acids: CASSDRVNEQFF.

The rearrangement uses TRBV6-1 and TRBJ1-3; tentative D call: TRBD1 (5 bases). The CDR3 runs 14 residues. V shed 6 bases and J shed 0 bases, with 9 bases lying between them. Germline values: CDR1 MNHNS, CDR2 SASEGT. Written as DNA, the CDR3 is TGTGCCAGCAGCGACAGTCTCTCTGGAAACACCATATATTTT. This sequence encodes CASSDSLSGNTIYF.

This chain's CDR3 is CASSLTGSMNTEAFF. CDR3 DNA: TGTGCCAGCAGCTTAACGGGATCTATGAACACTGAAGCTTTCTTT. The chain has TRBV11-3 and TRBJ1-1; D is unclear. Trimming removed 2 bases from V and 0 bases from J, with 10 bases in between. Germline assignment: CDR1 SGHNT and CDR2 YENEEA. CDR3 length equals 15 residues.

The genes are TRBV19 and TRBJ1-1; a possible D gene is TRBD1 (6 bases). The CDR3 has 14 residues. The V end lost 6 bases, the J end lost 1 base, and 12 bases lay between the germline ends. Germline V CDR1 and CDR2: LNHDA, SQIVND (reference sequence). CDR3 sequence reads: CASRAGGGNTEAFF. CDR3 DNA sequence: TGTGCCAGTAGGGCTGGAGGGGGGAACACTGAAGCTTTCTTT.

This chain connects TRBV7-3 to TRBJ2-7; D call uncertain. CDR1 SGHTA and CDR2 FQGTGA come from the germline V gene. Trimming left V 1 base short and J 3 bases short, with 4 bases between. CDR3 size: 12 residues. In DNA form, the CDR3 reads TGTGCCAGCAGCTTAAACAGCTACGAGCAGTACTTC. This sequence encodes CASSLNSYEQYF.

This clone has more than one count but fewer than ten. The chain joins TRBV9 to TRBJ2-3; 15 bases are shared with TRBD2. The CDR3 sequence is 21 residues long. The trim removed 3 bases at V and 1 base at J, leaving 15 bases unmatched. Per the germline V gene, CDR1 is SGDLS and CDR2 is YYNGEE. This CDR3 is CASSDRSPGLAGGGGTDTQYF. The CDR3 nucleotides read TGTGCCAGCAGCGACCGCTCACCGGGACTAGCGGGAGGAGGAGGCACAGATACGCAGTATTTT.

This clone was detected a few times. This chain connects TRBV27 to TRBJ2-7; D ambiguous. Germline V CDR1 and CDR2: MNHEY, SMNVEV (reference sequence). The CDR3 consists of 14 residues. V lost 2 bases and J lost 2, with 10 bases in between. The CDR3 DNA reads as TGTGCCAGCAGTTTACAGGCCATCCCCTACGAGCAGTACTTC. This translates into CASSLQAIPYEQYF.

This sequence joins TRBV7-2 and TRBJ2-1, with 12 bases matching TRBD2. V lost 1 base, J lost 8 bases, and 3 bases stayed unmatched. The CDR3 extends over 15 amino acids. Looked up from germline, CDR1 is SGHTA and CDR2 is FQGNSA. The CDR3 region is CASSLGLAGVYEQFF. The CDR3 coding sequence is TGTGCCAGCAGCTTAGGACTAGCGGGAGTGTATGAGCAGTTCTTC.

The chain has TRBV7-2 and TRBJ1-4; TRBD1 matches at 8 bases. Germline CDR1 SGHTA, CDR2 FQGNSA. The V and J ends lost 5 bases and 4 bases, in that order; junction bases with no gene match: 6. The CDR3 totals 15 residues. CDR3: CASSPTGGFNEKLFF. CDR3 bases: TGTGCCAGCAGCCCCACAGGGGGATTTAATGAAAAACTGTTTTTT.

The chain's CDR3 is CASSFGDSRRNTIYF. CDR3 bases: TGTGCCAGCAGCTTTGGGGACAGCCGTCGAAACACCATATATTTT. The chain is built from TRBV5-6 and TRBJ1-3; TRBD1 agrees at 7 bases. The CDR3 length is 15 residues. Germline V gives CDR1 SGHDT, CDR2 YYEEEE. V lost 2 bases and J lost 5; bases outside the gene matches: 7.

The DNA for the CDR3 is TGTGCCAGTAGTATGGGGTACAGGGGGCTAGATGAAAAACTGTTTTTT. Translating it yields CASSMGYRGLDEKLFF. This chain joins TRBV19 and TRBJ1-4, with 9 nucleotides matching TRBD1. Trimming took 3 bases from V and 6 from J; bases not matched to a gene: 8. The CDR3 covers 16 residues. CDR1 and CDR2 (germline): LNHDA, SQIVND (reference sequence).

V usage is TRBV5-1 and J usage is TRBJ1-4; D is unclear. This CDR3 region has 13 residues. V shed 1 base and J shed 1 base, with 2 bases lying between them. Germline V CDR1 and CDR2: SGHRS, YFSETQ. The DNA of the CDR3 is TGCGCCAGCAGCTTGCTAACTAATGAAAAACTGTTTTTT. It codes for CASSLLTNEKLFF.

The chain joins TRBV9 to TRBJ2-1, with 8 bases identical to TRBD1. CDR3 length equals 15 residues. Germline assignment: CDR1 SGDLS and CDR2 YYNGEE. Trimming removed 0 bases from V and 3 bases from J; junction bases left unmatched: 2. CDR3 nucleotide sequence: TGTGCCAGCAGCGTAGAGACAGGGGTCTACAATGAGCAGTTCTTC. Protein sequence: CASSVETGVYNEQFF.

The J gene is TRBJ1-1, the V gene TRBV19; weak D call: TRBD1 (5 bases). The CDR3 covers 14 residues. Germline assignment: CDR1 LNHDA and CDR2 SQIVND (reference sequence). The V end was cut by 1 base, the J end by 11 bases, with 17 bases between. The CDR3 DNA is TGTGCCAGTAGTATAGTAACTTTCCGGGACGCCGCTTTCTTT. Translating gives CASSIVTFRDAAFF.

The chain combines TRBV9 with TRBJ2-1, with a tentative D call TRBD1 (6 bases). In germline, CDR1 is SGDLS, CDR2 YYNGEE. CDR3 length: 14 residues. The V end lost 0 bases, the J end lost 8 bases, and 12 bases lay between the germline ends. DNA for the CDR3: TGTGCCAGCAGCGTAGGAGGCAGGGGCGATGAGCAGTTCTTC. It codes for CASSVGGRGDEQFF.

This chain connects TRBV2 to TRBJ2-1; TRBD2 matches at 11 bases. The CDR3 runs to 18 residues. J gave up 5 bases and V 8 bases, and 17 bases lay outside the gene matches. Germline lookup yields CDR1 SNHLY and CDR2 FYNNEI. CDR3 region: CASRGGFPTSGTDNEQFF. The CDR3, as DNA: TGTGCCAGCCGGGGGGGATTTCCGACTAGCGGGACCGACAATGAGCAGTTCTTC. The full variable domain, with the rest looked up from reference TRBV2 and TRBJ2-1, is EPEVTQTPSHQVTQMGQEVILRCVPISNHLYFYWYRQILGQKVEFLVSFYNNEISEKSEIFDDQFSVERPDGSNFTLKIRSTKLEDSAMYFCASRGGFPTSGTDNEQFFGPGTRLTVL.

The gene calls are TRBV7-9 and TRBJ2-4; D possibly uses TRBD1 or TRBD2 (5 bases each). Germline CDR1 and CDR2: SEHNR and FQNEAQ (reference sequence). V was pared by 5 bases and J by 8 bases, with 16 bases between. The length of the CDR3 is 14 residues. The CDR3 loop reads CASSPYQGRDIQYF. The CDR3, as DNA: TGTGCCAGCAGCCCCTATCAGGGACGGGACATTCAGTACTTC.

Here the CDR3 reads CASSIGRRLTNEKLFF. The CDR3 coding sequence is TGTGCCAGTAGTATAGGTCGACGGCTAACTAATGAAAAACTGTTTTTT. The chain carries TRBV19 and TRBJ1-4; D call uncertain. V lost 1 base to trimming and J lost 1 base, with 10 bases between them. Germline V gene data show CDR1 as LNHDA and CDR2 as SQIVND (reference sequence). The CDR3 runs 16 residues.

Worth noting for this clone: One end of the junction fails to match germline, which may point to a read error. V and J are TRBV6-1 and TRBJ1-1; D remains unclear. Germline CDR1 is MNHNS and CDR2 is SASEGT. The CDR3 consists of 13 residues. CDR3 sequence (DNA): TGTGCCAGCAGAGAAGGGCCGGGGACTGAAGCTTTCTTT. It specifies CASREGPGTEAFF.

A single count supports this clone. This chain joins TRBV11-3 and TRBJ2-7; a possible D gene is TRBD2 (5 bases). The CDR3 length is 16 residues. The germline CDR1 and CDR2 sequences are SGHNT and YENEEA. The V and J ends lost 1 base and 7 bases respectively, with 20 bases between them. CDR3 in DNA: TGTGCCAGCAGCTTAGTAGCGCGAGGGAGCCTGCGGGAGCAGTACTTC. Translated, it gives CASSLVARGSLREQYF. The full variable domain, its missing parts supplied by reference TRBV11-3 and TRBJ2-7, is EAGVVQSPRYKIIEKKQPVAFWCNPISGHNTLYWYLQNLGQGPELLIRYENEEAVDDSQLPKDRFSAERLKGVDSTLKIQPAELGDSAVYLCASSLVARGSLREQYFGPGTRLTVT.

The chain carries TRBV6-5 and TRBJ1-1, with D uncertain. Trimming cost V 4 bases and J 1 base, with 7 bases left between them. The germline V gene has CDR1 MNHEY and CDR2 SVGAGI. CDR3 size: 13 residues. This chain's CDR3 is CASSFTENTEAFF. CDR3 bases: TGTGCCAGCAGTTTCACAGAGAACACTGAAGCTTTCTTT.

The chain combines TRBV29-1 with TRBJ1-1, with D hard to call. The V and J ends lost 8 bases and 1 base respectively, with 8 bases between them. The CDR3 length is 11 residues. Looked up from germline, CDR1 is SQVTM and CDR2 is ANQGSEA. The CDR3 spells CSFAWNTEAFF. The CDR3 nucleotides read TGCAGCTTTGCGTGGAACACTGAAGCTTTCTTT. Based on the CDR3 plus reference TRBV29-1 and TRBJ1-1, the full variable domain is SAVISQKPSRDICQRGTSLTIQCQVDSQVTMMFWYRQQPGQSLTLIATANQGSEATYESGFVIDKFPISRPNLTFSTLTVSNMSPEDSSIYLCSFAWNTEAFFGQGTRLTVV.

The rearrangement links TRBV6-6 to TRBJ2-3; D remains unclear. The CDR3 contains 15 residues. The V gene lost 3 bases and the J gene lost 4 bases, with 14 bases spanning the gap. Germline V gene sequence: CDR1 MNHNY, CDR2 SVGAGI (reference sequence). CDR3 nucleotides: TGTGCCAGCAGTTATAACAGCCAGGATCCAGATACGCAGTATTTT. It yields the protein CASSYNSQDPDTQYF.

This clone is medium-sized (0.01 to 0.1%). The CDR3: CASSPAGPLTYEQYF. In nucleotides, the CDR3 is TGTGCCAGCAGTCCTGCGGGACCTTTAACCTACGAGCAGTACTTC. V and J are TRBV28 and TRBJ2-7; TRBD2 is a possible D gene (6 bases). V lost 5 bases and J lost 2, with 16 bases in between. Germline V lookup: CDR1 MDHEN, CDR2 SYDVKM. The CDR3 has 15 residues.

This clone was recorded a few times. This chain connects TRBV11-2 to TRBJ2-5; 11 positions match TRBD1. The germline CDR1 and CDR2 sequences are SGHAT and FQNNGV. This CDR3 has 16 residues. The V and J ends lost 1 base and 2 bases, in that order; junction bases with no gene match: 3. CDR3 loop: CASSLAGTGGQETQYF. The DNA of the CDR3 is TGTGCCAGCAGCTTAGCCGGGACAGGGGGACAAGAGACCCAGTACTTC.